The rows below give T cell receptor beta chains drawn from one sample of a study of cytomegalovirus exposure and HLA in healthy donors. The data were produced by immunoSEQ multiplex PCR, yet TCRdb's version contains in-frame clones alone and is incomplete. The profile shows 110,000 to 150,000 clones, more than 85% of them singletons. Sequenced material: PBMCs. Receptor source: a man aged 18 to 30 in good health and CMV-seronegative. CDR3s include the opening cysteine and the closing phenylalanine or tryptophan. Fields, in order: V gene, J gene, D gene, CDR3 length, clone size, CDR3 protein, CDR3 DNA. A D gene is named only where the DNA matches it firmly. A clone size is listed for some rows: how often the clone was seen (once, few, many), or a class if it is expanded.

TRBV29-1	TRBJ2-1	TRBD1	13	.	CSVRGTVFHEQFF	TGCAGCGTTAGGGGGACAGTATTTCATGAGCAGTTCTTC
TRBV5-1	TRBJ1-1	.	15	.	CASSPTGHMNTEAFF	TGCGCCAGCAGCCCGACGGGACACATGAACACTGAAGCTTTCTTT
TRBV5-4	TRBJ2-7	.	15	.	CASSTGTDGGYEQYF	TGTGCCAGCAGCACCGGGACAGACGGGGGATACGAGCAGTACTTC
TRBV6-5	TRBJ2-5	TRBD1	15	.	CASSYGTGGQETQYF	TGTGCCAGCAGTTATGGGACAGGGGGCCAAGAGACCCAGTACTTC
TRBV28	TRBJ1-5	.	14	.	CASSFGGVNQPQHF	TGTGCCAGCAGTTTCGGGGGTGTTAATCAGCCCCAGCATTTT
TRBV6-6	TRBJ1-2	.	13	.	CASVNREDYGYTF	TGTGCCAGCGTGAACAGGGAAGACTATGGCTACACCTTC
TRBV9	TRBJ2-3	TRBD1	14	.	CASSTRTGGDTQYF	TGTGCCAGCAGCACCCGGACAGGGGGAGATACGCAGTATTTT
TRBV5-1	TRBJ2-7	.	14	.	CASSFRGSSYEQYF	TGCGCCAGCAGCTTCCGGGGGAGCTCCTACGAGCAGTACTTC
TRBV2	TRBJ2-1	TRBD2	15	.	CASGWKREVYNEQFF	TGTGCCAGCGGGTGGAAGCGGGAGGTTTACAATGAGCAGTTCTTC
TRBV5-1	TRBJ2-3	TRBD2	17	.	CASSRGLAGGPPDTQYF	TGCGCCAGCAGCAGGGGACTAGCGGGAGGGCCCCCAGATACGCAGTATTTT
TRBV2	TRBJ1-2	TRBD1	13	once	CASRGQGGYGYTF	TGTGCCAGCAGGGGGCAGGGGGGCTATGGCTACACCTTC
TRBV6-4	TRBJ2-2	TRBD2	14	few	CASSDGRATGELFF	TGTGCCAGCAGTGACGGGAGGGCCACCGGGGAGCTGTTTTTT
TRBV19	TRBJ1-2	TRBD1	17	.	CASSTGSGTGVFYGYTF	TGTGCCAGTAGTACAGGGTCTGGGACAGGAGTATTTTATGGCTACACCTTC
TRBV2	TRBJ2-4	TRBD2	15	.	CASEPGGETKNIQYF	TGTGCCTCTGAGCCGGGGGGTGAAACCAAAAACATTCAGTACTTC
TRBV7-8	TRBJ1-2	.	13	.	CASSLERSYGYTF	TGTGCCAGCAGCTTAGAGCGCAGCTATGGCTACACCTTC
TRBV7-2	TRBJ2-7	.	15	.	CASSLSSGYTYEQYF	TGTGCCAGCAGCTTATCCTCAGGTTATACCTACGAGCAGTACTTC
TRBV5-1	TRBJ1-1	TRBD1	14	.	CASIKSGGQAEAFF	TGCGCCAGCATAAAGTCAGGGGGCCAAGCTGAAGCTTTCTTT
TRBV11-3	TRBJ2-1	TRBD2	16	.	CASSLKETSIYYEQFF	TGTGCCAGCAGCTTAAAGGAGACTAGCATTTATTATGAGCAGTTCTTC
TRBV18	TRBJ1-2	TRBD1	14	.	CASSLSGDSAGSTF	TGTGCCAGCTCGCTATCCGGGGACAGCGCCGGCAGCACCTTC
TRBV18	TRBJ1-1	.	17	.	CASSPLVLGGGGTEAFF	TGTGCCAGCTCACCACTTGTGCTCGGGGGGGGTGGTACTGAAGCTTTCTTT